A selection of T cell receptor beta chains follows, all from one sample in a study of T cells after yellow fever vaccination. One entry per CDR3 protein, called by TCRdb with MiXCR from the 5' RACE reads. The table has 450,000 to 600,000 distinct CDR3 sequences, approximately 13% seen once. The source material was PBMCs, sampled on the day of the yellow fever booster vaccination. The source of these receptors is a man aged 30 to 45 who received the YFV17D yellow fever vaccine. CDR3s include the opening cysteine and the closing phenylalanine or tryptophan.

J: TRBJ1-1; V: TRBV20-1; CDR3: CSATGNLNTEAFF
J: TRBJ2-1; V: TRBV20-1; CDR3: CSARRAVGGSEQFF
J: TRBJ1-1; V: TRBV25-1; CDR3: CASGGQLPNTEAFF
J: TRBJ1-3; V: TRBV15; CDR3: CATSRDSLFSGGNTIYF
J: TRBJ2-3; V: TRBV20-1; CDR3: CSAFPGNTDTQYF
J: TRBJ2-7; V: TRBV27; CDR3: CAASAGGEQYF
J: TRBJ2-2; V: TRBV7-2; CDR3: CASSLVDGLAAGELFF
J: TRBJ2-1; V: TRBV10-2; CDR3: CASSGDRKQFF
J: TRBJ2-5; V: TRBV7-9; CDR3: CASSFWASQETQYF
J: TRBJ2-2; V: TRBV20-1; CDR3: CSAASGSAVPGELFF
J: TRBJ1-2; V: TRBV12-3/TRBV12-4; CDR3: CASSLIPGAVHYGYTF
J: TRBJ2-1; V: TRBV20-1; CDR3: CSAAPGTRTYNEQFF
J: TRBJ1-6; V: TRBV12-3/TRBV12-4; CDR3: CASTTRASYNSPLHF
J: TRBJ2-7; V: TRBV29-1; CDR3: CSVMDTGTGYEQYF
J: TRBJ2-1; V: TRBV12-3/TRBV12-4; CDR3: CASSLGGRPYNEQFF
J: TRBJ2-7; V: TRBV19; CDR3: CASSNGQTYEQYF
J: TRBJ2-3; V: TRBV6-4; CDR3: CASSDSPTDTQYF
J: TRBJ2-4; V: TRBV20-1; CDR3: CSARYSGRSLAKNIQYF
J: TRBJ2-6; V: TRBV4-3; CDR3: CASSQDWDRAGSGANVLTF
J: TRBJ2-6; V: TRBV28; CDR3: CASSNPSFISGANVLTF
J: TRBJ2-7; V: TRBV12-3/TRBV12-4; CDR3: CASSRGQPSYEQYF
J: TRBJ1-5; V: TRBV7-8; CDR3: CASSLGFGDSNQPQHF
J: TRBJ2-1; V: TRBV11-2; CDR3: CASSLGDAPGEQFF
J: TRBJ1-4; V: TRBV7-2; CDR3: CASSLGAGINEKLFF
J: TRBJ2-1; V: TRBV20-1; CDR3: CSASDKLNEQFF
J: TRBJ2-7; V: TRBV11-2; CDR3: CASSLVPREGALYYEQYF
J: TRBJ2-2; V: TRBV18; CDR3: CASSPRTSANTGELFF
J: TRBJ2-7; V: TRBV4-1; CDR3: CASSQGDRSYEQYF
J: TRBJ2-1; V: TRBV29-1; CDR3: CSVERAGPYNEQFF
J: TRBJ2-1; V: TRBV7-2; CDR3: CASSSWGGPNEQFF
J: TRBJ2-5; V: TRBV4-3; CDR3: CASSQERGSGAETQYF
J: TRBJ2-4; V: TRBV25-1; CDR3: CASSGSHIQYF
J: TRBJ1-1; V: TRBV15; CDR3: CATSRDPGGYMNTEAFF
J: TRBJ1-2; V: TRBV6-1; CDR3: CASSEVNYGYTF
J: TRBJ2-2; V: TRBV2; CDR3: CTSSTTGTSGDTGELFF
J: TRBJ2-1; V: TRBV5-1; CDR3: CASSQEVSQGQFF
J: TRBJ1-1; V: TRBV18; CDR3: CASSPNPTDTEAFF
J: TRBJ2-1; V: TRBV7-9; CDR3: CASSLLVGEQFF
J: TRBJ2-2; V: TRBV10-1; CDR3: CASSVTVTGELFF
J: TRBJ2-7; V: TRBV20-1; CDR3: CSAGREGLHEQYF
J: TRBJ2-1; V: TRBV5-1; CDR3: CASSSTQISYNEQFF
J: TRBJ2-1; V: TRBV5-1; CDR3: CASSLQPAGLYNEQFF
J: TRBJ2-7; V: TRBV19; CDR3: CASSTQGTTHGEQYF
J: TRBJ2-1; V: TRBV28; CDR3: CASSLPGLAGLNEQFF
J: TRBJ2-7; V: TRBV11-2; CDR3: CASSLVTKQYF
J: TRBJ2-2; V: TRBV5-1; CDR3: CASSRQGGTTGELFF
J: TRBJ1-5; V: TRBV5-4; CDR3: CASSIQGIRQPQHF
J: TRBJ2-3; V: TRBV29-1; CDR3: CSDEGPGVDTQYF
J: TRBJ2-3; V: TRBV6-1; CDR3: CASTPGGIADTQYF
J: TRBJ2-3; V: TRBV4-3; CDR3: CASSQDGGLDTQYF
J: TRBJ2-3; V: TRBV6-2/TRBV6-3; CDR3: CASGTIRKAQYF
J: TRBJ1-2; V: TRBV9; CDR3: CASSVGGELLGYTF
J: TRBJ2-5; V: TRBV19; CDR3: CASRRTSAIETQYF